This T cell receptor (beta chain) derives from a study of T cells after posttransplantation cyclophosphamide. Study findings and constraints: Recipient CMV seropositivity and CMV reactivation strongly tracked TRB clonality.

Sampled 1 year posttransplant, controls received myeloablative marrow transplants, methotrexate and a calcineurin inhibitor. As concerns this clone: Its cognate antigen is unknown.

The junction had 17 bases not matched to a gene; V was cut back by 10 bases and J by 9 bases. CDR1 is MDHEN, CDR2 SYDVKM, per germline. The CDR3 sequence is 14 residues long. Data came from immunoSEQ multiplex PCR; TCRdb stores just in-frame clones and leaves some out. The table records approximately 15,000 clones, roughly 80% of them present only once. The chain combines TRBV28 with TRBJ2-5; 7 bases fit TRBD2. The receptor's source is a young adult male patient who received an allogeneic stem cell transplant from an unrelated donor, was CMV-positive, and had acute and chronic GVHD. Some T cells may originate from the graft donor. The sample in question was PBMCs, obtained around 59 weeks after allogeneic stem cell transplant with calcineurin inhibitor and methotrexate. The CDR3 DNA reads TGTGCCACCACCCCCGCCGGGGGGATGAAGGCCCAGTACTTC. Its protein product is CATTPAGGMKAQYF.